The 19 T cell receptor beta chains below were found in one sample sequenced in a study. In TCRdb, the 5' RACE reads were re-called with MiXCR into one record per CDR3 protein. In the table there are about 6,000 distinct CDR3 sequences, nearly 60% of which are singletons. The specimen was naive CD4+ T cells sorted from blood. Sample subset: naive CD4+ T cells, CD4+CD45RA+CD25-. The source of these receptors is a female donor with breast cancer.

The J gene is TRBJ2-2, the V gene TRBV7-2; 9 nucleotides agree with TRBD1. The germline CDR1 and CDR2 sequences are SGHTA and FQGNSA. The ends lost 10 bases at V and 5 bases at J; junction bases unmatched: 8. The CDR3 extends over 14 amino acids. The CDR3 bases are TGTGCCACCAGTCCGGGACAGGGAACCGGGGAGCTGTTTTTT. Translating it yields CATSPGQGTGELFF.

This clonotype has more than one count but fewer than ten. V gene TRBV10-3 combines with J gene TRBJ2-3; 7 bases align to TRBD1. The CDR3 extends over 14 amino acids. Germline-derived CDR1 and CDR2 are ENHRY and SYGVKD. V dropped 3 bases and J dropped 2; count of bases not matched to a gene: 2. This chain's CDR3 is CAISDTGATDTQYF. The CDR3 DNA reads as TGTGCCATCAGTGACACAGGGGCCACAGATACGCAGTATTTT.

A few counts support this clonotype. In nucleotides, the CDR3 is TGTGCCAGCAGTTTTCGGGACGGCCAAGAGACCCAGTACTTC. Its translation: CASSFRDGQETQYF. The chain recombines TRBV28 with TRBJ2-5; D tentatively reads TRBD1 or TRBD2 (5 bases each). Per germline, CDR1 MDHEN and CDR2 SYDVKM. The CDR3 runs 14 residues. The germline V and J ends were trimmed by 3 bases and 1 base, with 9 bases remaining between them. Complete variable domain (other parts from reference TRBV28 and TRBJ2-5): DVKVTQSSRYLVKRTGEKVFLECVQDMDHENMFWYRQDPGLGLRLIYFSYDVKMKEKGDIPEGYSVSREKKERFSLILESASTNQTSMYLCASSFRDGQETQYFGPGTRLLVL.

The rearrangement uses TRBV20-1 and TRBJ1-6, with D perhaps TRBD1 (5 bases). Between the trimmed V and J ends, which lost 0 bases and 2 bases, there was a span of 17 bases. The V gene's germline CDR1 is DFQATT and CDR2 SNEGSKA (reference sequence). The CDR3 runs 18 residues. As DNA, the CDR3 is TGCAGTGCTAGAGACCCTCAACTTGGAGGGGCCTATAATTCACCCCTCCACTTT. This translates into CSARDPQLGGAYNSPLHF.

The V and J genes are TRBV20-1 and TRBJ2-1, with D hard to call. This CDR3 comprises 12 residues. Germline CDR1 DFQATT, CDR2 SNEGSKA (reference sequence). The V and J ends lost 6 bases and 4 bases respectively, with 10 bases between them. CDR3 amino acids: CSARPPYNEQFF. The DNA of the CDR3 is TGCAGTGCCAGGCCGCCATACAATGAGCAGTTCTTC.

The CDR3: CASSGLSNTEAFF. The CDR3 nucleotides read TGCGCCAGCAGTGGACTCTCGAACACTGAAGCTTTCTTT. The chain links TRBV5-1 to TRBJ1-1; D remains ambiguous. Trimming took 5 bases from V and 1 from J, leaving 9 bases between them. This CDR3 has 13 residues. Per the germline V gene, CDR1 is SGHRS and CDR2 is YFSETQ.

In its sample, this clonotype is medium-sized (0.01 to 0.1%). The chain couples TRBV2 to TRBJ2-5; the D is unclear. This CDR3 has 13 amino acids. The germline CDR1 and CDR2 sequences are SNHLY and FYNNEI. Trimming left V 1 base short and J 5 bases short, with 8 bases between. As DNA, the CDR3 is TGTGCCAGCAGTGAAGACCAGAGGGAGACCCAGTACTTC. Its translation: CASSEDQRETQYF.

This chain joins TRBV6-5 and TRBJ2-5; the match to TRBD1 covers 9 bases. Germline V gene data show CDR1 as MNHEY and CDR2 as SVGAGI. This CDR3 is 15 amino acids long. V lost 1 base and J lost 5; bases outside the gene matches: 5. CDR3 sequence reads: CASSYLGQGAETQYF. The DNA for the CDR3 is TGTGCCAGCAGTTACTTGGGACAGGGTGCCGAGACCCAGTACTTC.

As for this clonotype: Lacking the conserved final phenylalanine or tryptophan, this CDR3 likely reflects a read error. This chain joins TRBV20-1 and TRBJ1-4; D gene ambiguous. V lost 3 bases to trimming and J lost 11 bases, with 22 bases between them. Germline-derived CDR1 and CDR2 are DFQATT and SNEGSKA (reference sequence). The CDR3 totals 15 residues. The CDR3 DNA is TGCAGTGCTAGCGACGCCGGGGATAATGCCGAGAAACTGTTTTCT. Residues: CSASDAGDNAEKLFS.

The CDR3 DNA follows: TGTGCCAGCAGCGGGGGCGGGGATCAGCCCCAGCATTTT. The encoded protein is CASSGGGDQPQHF. V is TRBV5-4 and J is TRBJ1-5, with a weak D call TRBD1 (6 bases). The germline V and J ends were trimmed by 4 bases and 5 bases, with 10 bases remaining between them. This CDR3 comprises 13 residues. The germline V gene has CDR1 SGHNT and CDR2 YYREEE (reference sequence).

V usage is TRBV6-5 and J usage is TRBJ2-1; 11 nucleotides line up with TRBD2. V shed 5 bases and J 4 bases; nucleotides not matched to a gene: 4. The CDR3 runs to 15 residues. Germline V gives CDR1 MNHEY, CDR2 SVGAGI. The CDR3 sequence is CASSMGTSGYNEQFF. CDR3 nucleotides: TGTGCCAGCAGTATGGGGACTAGCGGTTACAATGAGCAGTTCTTC.

J is TRBJ2-1 and V is TRBV4-1, with 12 bases lining up with TRBD2. The V gene end was trimmed by 6 bases and the J gene end by 6 bases; junction bases not matched to a gene: 6. The CDR3 has 15 residues. The germline V gene encodes CDR1 MGHRA and CDR2 YSYEKL. DNA of the CDR3: TGCGCCAGCAGTCATCTAGCGGGAGGGCCCAATGAGCAGTTCTTC. It yields the protein CASSHLAGGPNEQFF.

This clonotype was seen more than once but under ten times. The genes are TRBV11-2 and TRBJ1-2; D is unresolved. The CDR3 is 11 amino acids. Trimming pared 5 bases from V and 8 bases from J, leaving 9 bases between. The V gene's germline CDR1 is SGHAT and CDR2 FQNNGV. This chain's CDR3 is CASSPGEGYTF. The CDR3 bases are TGTGCCAGCAGCCCTGGTGAGGGCTACACCTTC.

This chain links TRBV7-2 with TRBJ2-4, with D tentatively TRBD2 (6 bases). Germline CDR1 reads SGHTA; CDR2 reads FQGNSA. V was trimmed by 2 bases and J by 0 bases, leaving 23 bases between them. The CDR3 is 20 amino acids. In DNA form, the CDR3 reads TGTGCCAGCAGCTTACCGAGACACCCTAGCGATAATCTAGCCAAAAACATTCAGTACTTC. It encodes CASSLPRHPSDNLAKNIQYF.

This clonotype rates as medium-sized. The chain couples TRBV20-1 to TRBJ1-1; 9 nucleotides line up with TRBD1. The V and J ends lost 8 bases and 4 bases, in that order; junction bases with no gene match: 11. The CDR3 totals 14 residues. Germline CDR1 DFQATT, CDR2 SNEGSKA (reference sequence). For the CDR3, the DNA is TGCAGTCCGCACCAGAGGACAGGGGCCACTGAAGCTTTCTTT. Its protein is CSPHQRTGATEAFF.

By frequency in the sample, this clonotype is large (0.1 to 1%). V usage is TRBV6-6 and J usage is TRBJ1-5, with no clear D. The V end was cut by 4 bases, the J end by 0 bases, with 7 bases between. Germline V gene sequence: CDR1 MNHNY, CDR2 SVGAGI (reference sequence). This CDR3 has 14 residues. CDR3 DNA sequence: TGTGCCAGCAGTTCCTCGGATAGCAATCAGCCCCAGCATTTT. It encodes CASSSSDSNQPQHF.

CDR3 bases: TGTGCCAGCAGCCGTTATCCAGGGGGCGTGGACGAGCAGTACTTC. It is translated as CASSRYPGGVDEQYF. The chain links TRBV6-6 to TRBJ2-7; 8 bases line up with TRBD1. This CDR3 has 15 residues. Germline V gene data show CDR1 as MNHNY and CDR2 as SVGAGI (reference sequence). V gave up 6 bases and J gave up 5 bases; unmatched junction bases: 12.

The chain couples TRBV5-6 to TRBJ2-1, with 7 bases lining up with TRBD2. The V gene's germline CDR1 is SGHDT and CDR2 YYEEEE. The J segment lost 7 bases and the V segment lost 1 base, leaving 8 bases of the junction unmatched. CDR3 size: 15 residues. The CDR3 DNA reads as TGTGCCAGCAGCTTGTTTCTTCAGGGAGGGAATGAGCAGTTCTTC. This translates into CASSLFLQGGNEQFF. The full variable domain, its missing parts supplied by reference TRBV5-6 and TRBJ2-1, is DAGVTQSPTHLIKTRGQQVTLRCSPKSGHDTVSWYQQALGQGPQFIFQYYEEEERQRGNFPDRFSGHQFPNYSSELNVNALLLGDSALYLCASSLFLQGGNEQFFGPGTRLTVL.

This clonotype has more than one count but fewer than ten. V and J are TRBV20-1 and TRBJ1-6; TRBD1 matches at 10 bases. CDR3 length equals 13 residues. J lost 9 bases, V lost 5 bases, and 4 bases had no gene match. CDR1 and CDR2 from the germline V gene are DFQATT and SNEGSKA (reference sequence). CDR3 amino acids: CSARTGGFSPLHF. The DNA for the CDR3 is TGCAGTGCTCGGACAGGGGGTTTTTCACCCCTCCACTTT.